This T cell receptor (beta chain) originates from a study of cytomegalovirus exposure and HLA in healthy donors. Germline CDR1 SGHNT, CDR2 YYREEE (reference sequence). The CDR3 is made up of 14 amino acids. The J segment lost 5 bases and the V segment lost 2 bases, leaving 4 bases of the junction unmatched. This clone was seen only once. TCRdb's copy holds only in-frame clones and misses some; the assay was immunoSEQ multiplex PCR. Here the sample spans around 120,000 clones, 70% to 90% being singletons. The rearrangement uses TRBV5-4 and TRBJ2-7; TRBD1 matches 10 bases. The TCR sequence derives from a man aged 18-30 years in good health and CMV-seropositive. Sample: PBMCs. In DNA, the CDR3 is TGTGCCAGCAGCTTCGGGACAGGGGACGACGAGCAGTACTTC. It yields the protein CASSFGTGDDEQYF.